The 8 T cell receptor beta chains presented below share a single source sample, sequenced in a study of OX40 agonist ivuxolimab in advanced cancers. Some clones are missing from TCRdb's copy, which holds only in-frame ones; the method was immunoSEQ multiplex PCR. The data show 60,000 to 75,000 clones, approximately 94% seen once. This material consisted of CD4+ or CD8+ T cells sorted from blood, taken in a trial of the OX40 agonist ivuxolimab. Source of these receptors: an adult with an advanced solid tumor such as melanoma, head and neck, liver or kidney cancer.

The chain carries TRBV10-3 and TRBJ1-1, with D possibly TRBD1 on 5 matching bases. The germline gives CDR1 ENHRY, CDR2 SYGVKD. The CDR3 is made up of 11 amino acids. V was cut by 8 bases and J by 3 bases, with 7 bases left in between. CDR3 in amino acids: CAIRGDTEAFF. The DNA of the CDR3 is TGTGCCATCCGGGGGGACACTGAAGCTTTCTTT.

This chain joins TRBV7-2 and TRBJ2-3; no reliable D call. Trimming removed 1 base from V and 9 bases from J, with 14 bases in between. This CDR3 comprises 14 residues. The V gene's germline CDR1 is SGHTA and CDR2 FQGNSA. CDR3 sequence: CASSLELVQDTQYF. DNA of the CDR3: TGTGCCAGCAGCTTAGAACTGGTCCAGGACACGCAGTATTTT.

This clone was detected only once. The gene calls are TRBV7-9 and TRBJ1-1; D may be TRBD1 (5 bases). Trimming removed 1 base at V and 3 bases at J, with 18 bases between. The germline CDR1 and CDR2 sequences are SEHNR and FQNEAQ (reference sequence). The CDR3 extends over 17 amino acids. The CDR3 sequence: CASSLGWGPPRHTEAFF. The CDR3, as DNA: TGTGCCAGCAGCTTAGGATGGGGACCTCCCCGGCACACTGAAGCTTTCTTT.

The chain is built from TRBV9 and TRBJ1-2, with D unclear. Germline V gene sequence: CDR1 SGDLS, CDR2 YYNGEE. The CDR3 sequence is 14 residues long. V lost 4 bases to trimming and J lost 2 bases, with 12 bases between them. CDR3 region: CASSPSGENYGYTF. Here the CDR3 DNA reads TGTGCCAGCAGCCCGTCCGGGGAGAACTATGGCTACACCTTC.

The genes are TRBV28 and TRBJ2-2; D is undetermined. This CDR3 is 14 amino acids long. V shed 6 bases and J shed 1 base, with 9 bases lying between them. From germline, CDR1 is MDHEN and CDR2 SYDVKM. CDR3 loop: CASSLAGNTGELFF. Written as DNA, the CDR3 is TGTGCCAGCAGCTTGGCAGGGAACACCGGGGAGCTGTTTTTT.

The genes are TRBV27 and TRBJ2-7, with TRBD1 identical over 8 bases. CDR3 length equals 14 residues. The J segment lost 2 bases and the V segment lost 2 bases, leaving 2 bases of the junction unmatched. Germline V gives CDR1 MNHEY, CDR2 SMNVEV (reference sequence). This CDR3 reads CASSLGDRTYEQYF. The CDR3 DNA follows: TGTGCCAGCAGTTTAGGGGACAGGACCTACGAGCAGTACTTC.

This rearrangement joins TRBV6-5 to TRBJ2-7; D possibly matches TRBD1 or TRBD2 (5 bases each). This CDR3 contains 12 residues. The V gene's germline CDR1 is MNHEY and CDR2 SVGAGI. The V gene lost 10 bases and the J gene lost 6 bases, with 16 bases spanning the gap. CDR3 sequence: CATTWGTREQYF. CDR3 DNA sequence: TGTGCCACCACTTGGGGGACGCGCGAGCAGTACTTC.

In this sample, this clone turned up once. The V and J genes are TRBV9 and TRBJ2-7; D is perhaps TRBD1 (5 bases). The length of the CDR3 is 14 residues. The ends were cut back, 0 bases at V and 7 bases at J, with 14 bases in the middle. In germline, CDR1 is SGDLS, CDR2 YYNGEE. In nucleotides, the CDR3 is TGTGCCAGCAGCGTAGGGACATACTCTATAGAGCAGTACTTC. The encoded protein is CASSVGTYSIEQYF.